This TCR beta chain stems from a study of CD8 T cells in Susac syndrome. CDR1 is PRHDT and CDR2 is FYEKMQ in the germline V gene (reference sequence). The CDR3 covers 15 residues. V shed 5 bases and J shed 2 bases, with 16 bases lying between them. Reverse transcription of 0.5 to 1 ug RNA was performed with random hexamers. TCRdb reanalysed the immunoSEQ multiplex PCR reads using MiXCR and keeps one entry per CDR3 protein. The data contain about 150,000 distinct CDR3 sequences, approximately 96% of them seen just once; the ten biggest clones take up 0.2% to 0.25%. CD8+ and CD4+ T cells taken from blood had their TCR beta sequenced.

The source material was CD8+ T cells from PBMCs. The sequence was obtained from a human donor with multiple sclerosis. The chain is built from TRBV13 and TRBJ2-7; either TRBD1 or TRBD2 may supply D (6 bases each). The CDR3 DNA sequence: TGTGCCAGCAGCACCTCGGGGGCATTCACCTACGAGCAGTACTTC. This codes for CASSTSGAFTYEQYF.